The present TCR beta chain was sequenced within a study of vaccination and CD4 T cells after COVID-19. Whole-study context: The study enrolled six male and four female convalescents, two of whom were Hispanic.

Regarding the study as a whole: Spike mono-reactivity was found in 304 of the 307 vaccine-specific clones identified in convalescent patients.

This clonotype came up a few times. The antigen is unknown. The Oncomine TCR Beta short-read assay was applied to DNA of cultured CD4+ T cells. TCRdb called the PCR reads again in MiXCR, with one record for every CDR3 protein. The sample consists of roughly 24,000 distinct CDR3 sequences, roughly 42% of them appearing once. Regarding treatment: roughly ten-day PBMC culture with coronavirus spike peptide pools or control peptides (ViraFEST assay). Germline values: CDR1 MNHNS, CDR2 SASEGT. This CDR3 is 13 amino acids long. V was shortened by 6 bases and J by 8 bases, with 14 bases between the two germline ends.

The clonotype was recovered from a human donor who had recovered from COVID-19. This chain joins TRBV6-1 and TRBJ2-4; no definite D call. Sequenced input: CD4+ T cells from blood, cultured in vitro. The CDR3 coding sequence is TGTGCCAGCAGGAACCTCGCCCGGGACATTCAGTACTTC. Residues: CASRNLARDIQYF.